Sequencing of this T cell receptor (beta chain) was carried out in a study of T cells expressing NK-cell markers. Looking at the study overall: Repertoires of TCR beta were obtained from T cells sorted as CD3+CD56+NKG2C+, CD3+CD56+NKG2C- and CD3+CD56-NKG2C+.

In regard to this clonotype: Its antigen is not identified.

This CDR3 is built from 12 residues. TCRdb reworked the 5' RACE reads into one entry per CDR3 protein, no DNA. The specimen's table records about 110,000 distinct CDR3 sequences. General study findings and limits: In more than 5 donors, dominant CD3+CD56+NKG2C+ clones formed roughly 1.0-7.5% of CD8+ cells. Whether expanded NKG2C+ T cell clones recognized HCMV stayed uncertain. These clonotypes, the leaders elsewhere, also led the CD3+CD56-NKG2C+ fraction in four donors.

Sequenced material: blood T cells: a sorted CD56 or NKG2C T cell subset, CD4+ or CD8+ T cells, or bulk PBMC T cells (not recorded which). This receptor was taken from a woman between 18 and 70 years old in good health. This rearrangement joins TRBV12-3 or TRBV12-4 to TRBJ2-1; the TCRdb call, TRBD2, lacks DNA for checking. The CDR3 loop reads CASTRGYNEQFF.